This passage covers 10 T cell receptor beta chains from one sample sequenced in a study of blood T cells in healthy people across ages. A sample-barcoded 5' primer and a J-beta primer mix were used in a second PCR of roughly 6 to 12 cycles. TCRdb reanalysed the 5' RACE reads using MiXCR and keeps one entry per CDR3 protein. The sample carries some 1.1 million distinct CDR3 sequences, about two fifths recorded once. Material: blood. The receptors derive from a man aged 18 to 29 in good health.

For the CDR3, the DNA is TGTGCCAGCGCGAACAGGGGCGAACGGGGTGAAAAACTGTTTTTT. Translated, it gives CASANRGERGEKLFF. The V and J genes are TRBV2 and TRBJ1-4; TRBD1 aligns across 7 bases. V lost 8 bases and J lost 7; bases outside the gene matches: 13. From germline, CDR1 is SNHLY and CDR2 FYNNEI. The CDR3 is made up of 15 amino acids. The variable domain in full, with the rest retrieved from reference TRBV2 and TRBJ1-4, is EPEVTQTPSHQVTQMGQEVILRCVPISNHLYFYWYRQILGQKVEFLVSFYNNEISEKSEIFDDQFSVERPDGSNFTLKIRSTKLEDSAMYFCASANRGERGEKLFFGSGTQLSVL.

The count of this clonotype is one. In nucleotides, the CDR3 is TGTGCCAGCAGCCTTGACAGAAACACCATATATTTT. Amino acid sequence: CASSLDRNTIYF. The rearrangement joins TRBV7-2 to TRBJ1-3; D remains ambiguous. V lost 5 bases and J 5 bases, leaving 7 bases between the germline ends. CDR1 is SGHTA and CDR2 is FQGNSA in the germline V gene. CDR3 length: 12 amino acids.

This clonotype turned up a few times. This chain joins TRBV27 and TRBJ2-7; TRBD2 is a possible D gene (6 bases). Germline V gene lookup returns CDR1 MNHEY and CDR2 SMNVEV (reference sequence). This CDR3 has 11 amino acids. V lost 8 bases and J 3 bases, leaving 8 bases between the germline ends. Here the CDR3 reads CASGGFYEQYF. The CDR3 DNA reads as TGTGCCAGCGGGGGGTTCTACGAGCAGTACTTC.

This clonotype came up a few times. The J gene is TRBJ2-5, the V gene TRBV12-3 or TRBV12-4; D is unresolved. The assigned J gene may be wrong: the sequence end matches TRBJ2-7 better. This CDR3 contains 13 residues. CDR3 DNA sequence: TGTGCCAGCAGTTCTTCCCCCCTACACGAGCAGTACTTC. Encoded protein: CASSSSPLHEQYF.

J is TRBJ1-1 and V is TRBV5-6, with D possibly being TRBD1 (5 bases). Germline assignment: CDR1 SGHDT and CDR2 YYEEEE. V was cut by 0 bases and J by 0 bases, with 9 bases left in between. CDR3 length: 15 amino acids. The CDR3 region has the DNA TGTGCCAGCAGCTTGGAGCCGGGGGTGAACACTGAAGCTTTCTTT. Protein product: CASSLEPGVNTEAFF.

There are a few counts of this clonotype. The chain carries TRBV5-1 and TRBJ2-7; TRBD1 aligns across 9 bases. Germline CDR1 is SGHRS and CDR2 is YFSETQ. Trimming at V came to 4 bases and at J to 3 bases, leaving 11 bases not matched to a gene. This CDR3 is built from 16 residues. In nucleotides, the CDR3 is TGCGCCAGCAGCGGAGGGGGACAGGGAACCGACTACGAGCAGTACTTC. This gives the protein CASSGGGQGTDYEQYF.

J is TRBJ2-1 and V is TRBV7-9; D remains unclear. The germline V gene has CDR1 SEHNR and CDR2 FQNEAQ (reference sequence). The CDR3 length is 17 residues. Trimming stripped 2 bases from V and 0 bases from J, with 14 bases between. CDR3 sequence reads: CASSLSLELLSYNEQFF. CDR3 coding DNA: TGTGCCAGCAGCTTAAGCCTTGAACTACTCTCCTACAATGAGCAGTTCTTC.

To note about this clonotype: A much larger clone is a single base away; this may be a read error. The chain employs TRBV7-2 and TRBJ2-3; TRBD2 aligns across 7 bases. From germline, CDR1 is SGHTA and CDR2 FQGNSA. This CDR3 contains 16 residues. Trimming took 5 bases from V and 2 from J; bases not matched to a gene: 10. CDR3 protein: CASSQTGRGNTDTQYF. CDR3 nucleotides: TGTGCCAGCAGCCAAACCGGGCGGGGGAACACAGATACGCAGTATTTT.

V usage is TRBV12-3 or TRBV12-4 and J usage is TRBJ1-5; weak D call: TRBD1 (5 bases). This CDR3 spans 20 amino acids. V was clipped by 3 bases and J by 3 bases, with 27 bases between them. For the CDR3, the DNA is TGTGCCAGCAGTTTTTCTTCGGGGGTCGGTTTTCCGCCTCCCAATCAGCCCCAGCATTTT. Translating it yields CASSFSSGVGFPPPNQPQHF.

The V and J genes are TRBV7-7 and TRBJ2-1, with D possibly matching TRBD2 (6 bases). The CDR3 totals 14 residues. Trimming left V 5 bases short and J 8 bases short, with 16 bases between. The germline CDR1 and CDR2 sequences are SSHAT and FNYEAQ (reference sequence). The CDR3 coding sequence is TGTGCCAGCAGCCAACCCCCCCCGGGGGATGAGCAGTTCTTC. Protein product: CASSQPPPGDEQFF.